Listed below are T cell receptor beta chains from one sample, sequenced in a study of blood T cells in healthy people across ages. TCRdb fed the 5' RACE reads into MiXCR, producing one record per CDR3 protein. Among about 1,400,000 distinct CDR3 sequences listed, 35% to 45% were seen once. Sequencing used blood. These receptors came from a woman in her late teens or twenties in good health. Both conserved end residues are part of each CDR3. The order of the fields is CDR3 length, J gene, V gene, CDR3 protein.

length: 13; J: TRBJ2-3; V: TRBV20-1; CDR3: CSARGQGSDTQYF
length: 13; J: TRBJ2-7; V: TRBV3-1; CDR3: CASSLIRGPEQYF
length: 15; J: TRBJ2-3; V: TRBV29-1; CDR3: CSAETKADLTDTQYF
length: 16; J: TRBJ2-6; V: TRBV6-1; CDR3: CASSEWATSGANVLTF
length: 16; J: TRBJ1-2; V: TRBV7-9; CDR3: CASSQHTTGKNYGYTF
length: 14; J: TRBJ2-7; V: TRBV20-1; CDR3: CSATGTGNSHEQYF
length: 13; J: TRBJ2-1; V: TRBV20-1; CDR3: CSALQWAREEQFF
length: 11; J: TRBJ1-1; V: TRBV28; CDR3: CATLRGAEAFF
length: 15; J: TRBJ2-5; V: TRBV18; CDR3: CASSPRQSSYNEQYF
length: 14; J: TRBJ1-1; V: TRBV2; CDR3: CVTSLIREPTEAFF